One T cell receptor beta chain is described in this entry. No antigen is known for it. This sample is drawn from a study of cytomegalovirus exposure and HLA in healthy donors. About the study: Findings of an earlier analysis included more than 90 million unique TCR beta sequences from roughly 200 million T cells.

Overall study results and limits: What was likely a sequencing artifact was a cluster of highly shared sequence variants. For TCR beta chains, V- and J-gene trimming was later linked to a missense DCLRE1C variant.

A multiplex PCR was run with 60 Vbeta primers and 13 Jbeta primers. Sequenced by immunoSEQ multiplex PCR; TCRdb stores in-frame clones only, minus some. The profile covers under 40,000 clones, with more than 80% appearing a single time and about 9.3% taken by the ten largest. V was clipped by 2 bases and J by 0 bases, with 9 bases between them. CDR1 and CDR2 (germline): SGHVS, FQNEAQ. This CDR3 spans 15 amino acids. Donors sampled were nominally healthy, though unrecorded immune exposures were likely. The chain carries TRBV7-8 and TRBJ2-3, with D perhaps TRBD1 (6 bases). Sequencing was carried out using PBMCs. This clonotype originated in a middle-aged woman in good health and CMV-seronegative. The DNA of the CDR3 is TGTGCCAGCAGCTTAAACAGGGCAAGCACAGATACGCAGTATTTT. Translation: CASSLNRASTDTQYF.